The 5 T cell receptor beta chains presented below share a single source sample, sequenced in a study of CD4+ T cells in melanoma. The protocol was immunoSEQ multiplex PCR, while the TCRdb copy is restricted to in-frame clones and leaves out a portion. The data contain about 20,000 clones, around 78% of them seen just once; the ten biggest clones take up 9.7%. The receptors stem from a human donor with melanoma.

The chain employs TRBV6-1 and TRBJ1-2; 7 bases match TRBD1. The CDR3 contains 13 residues. Losses at the gene ends were 6 bases for V and 4 bases for J; bases not matched to a gene: 5. The germline V gene has CDR1 MNHNS and CDR2 SASEGT. The CDR3 sequence: CASRHRDSYGYTF. In nucleotides, the CDR3 is TGTGCCAGCAGACACCGGGACAGCTATGGCTACACCTTC.

The genes are TRBV5-1 and TRBJ2-3, with no clear D. The V and J ends lost 0 bases and 8 bases respectively, with 13 bases between them. This CDR3 has 14 residues. From germline, CDR1 is SGHRS and CDR2 YFSETQ. The CDR3 sequence: CASSLDSTEGTQYF. The CDR3 DNA reads as TGCGCCAGCAGCTTGGACTCGACTGAAGGTACGCAGTATTTT.

The chain uses TRBV6-5 and TRBJ1-2; no definite D call. Trimming cost V 3 bases and J 3 bases, with 8 bases left between them. Germline V gene sequence: CDR1 MNHEY, CDR2 SVGAGI. There are 13 residues in the CDR3. For the CDR3, the DNA is TGTGCCAGCAGTTATAGGGTGGACTATGGCTACACCTTC. Its protein is CASSYRVDYGYTF.

This chain's CDR3 is CASSPQGQALSGYTF. The CDR3 DNA reads as TGCGCCAGCAGCCCCCAGGGACAGGCTCTCTCTGGCTACACCTTC. The rearrangement joins TRBV5-1 to TRBJ1-2, with 8 bases matching TRBD1. V lost 4 bases to trimming and J lost 7 bases; unmatched junction nucleotides: 12. This CDR3 is 15 amino acids long. Per the germline V gene, CDR1 is SGHRS and CDR2 is YFSETQ.

Written as DNA, the CDR3 is TGTGCCATCAGCCCGACAGGAAAGGGGCGTCAGGGCGAGCAGTACTTC. It codes for CAISPTGKGRQGEQYF. This chain connects TRBV10-3 to TRBJ2-5, with a possible D match to TRBD1 (6 bases). TRBJ2-7 explains the end of the DNA better; the J call may be wrong. This CDR3 has 16 residues. The germline CDR1 and CDR2 sequences are ENHRY and SYGVKD.